Sequencing of this T cell receptor beta chain was carried out in a study of beta chain features in type 1 diabetes. Study-wide findings and caveats: Shorter TCRB CDR3s, moderately but significantly so, marked every one of the four CD4+ subsets in Type 1 diabetes patients. Type 1 diabetes patients had VDJ junctions that carried fewer insertions and more deletions.

CDR3 length: 12 residues. Germline loops: CDR1 SGHTA, CDR2 FQGNSA. Trimming removed 6 bases from V and 10 bases from J; junction bases left unmatched: 5. Of the isolated RNA, all was reverse transcribed, and so the sequenced material was expressed TCRB transcripts. Produced via immunoSEQ multiplex PCR; TCRdb's table is partial and in-frame only. The repertoire has around 180,000 clones, approximately 8% of them found once; the top ten carry under 0.55%. This clone was picked up a small number of times. Its antigen is still unknown. The sample was central memory CD4+ T cells from blood. The receptor's source is a man between 18 and 29 years old with type 1 diabetes. This chain connects TRBV7-2 to TRBJ2-1, with 8 bases that match TRBD2. CDR3: CASRISGDEQFF. For the CDR3, the DNA is TGTGCCAGCAGGATTAGCGGGGACGAGCAGTTCTTC.